The 8 T cell receptor beta chains below come from one sample, sequenced in a study of cytomegalovirus exposure and HLA in healthy donors. PCR used 60 Vbeta primers and 13 Jbeta primers. Libraries were prepared by immunoSEQ multiplex PCR; TCRdb keeps only in-frame clonotypes and omits some of them. The sample holds 130,000 to 150,000 clones; over 60% are singletons and the top ten take 1.5% to 2%. Sequenced: PBMCs. The receptors come from a woman in her twenties or thirties in good health and CMV-seronegative.

The chain joins TRBV2 to TRBJ2-2; TRBD1 matches 9 bases. The germline V gene encodes CDR1 SNHLY and CDR2 FYNNEI. Trimming removed 11 bases from V and 5 bases from J; junction bases left unmatched: 3. The CDR3 consists of 12 residues. Here the CDR3 reads CADRGETGELFF. The CDR3 bases are TGTGCCGACAGGGGGGAGACCGGGGAGCTGTTTTTT.

Written as DNA, the CDR3 is TGTGCCAGCAGCCCCCAGTCGACAAGTAGCACAGATACGCAGTATTTT. It codes for CASSPQSTSSTDTQYF. The chain has TRBV7-2 and TRBJ2-3; no firm D call. This CDR3 region has 16 residues. Looked up from germline, CDR1 is SGHTA and CDR2 is FQGNSA. Trimming stripped 5 bases from V and 0 bases from J, with 15 bases between.

In its sample, this clone was seen once. The chain employs TRBV5-4 and TRBJ1-6; the match to TRBD1 covers 9 bases. The CDR3 is 15 residues long. Germline V gene lookup returns CDR1 SGHNT and CDR2 YYREEE (reference sequence). J gave up 9 bases and V 0 bases, and 4 bases lay outside the gene matches. CDR3 DNA: TGTGCCAGCAGCTTGGTAGGGACAGGGAGTTCACCCCTCCACTTT. It encodes CASSLVGTGSSPLHF.

The chain uses TRBV5-5 and TRBJ2-5, with 14 bases fitting TRBD2. The trim removed 4 bases at V and 5 bases at J, leaving 7 bases unmatched. The CDR3 contains 16 residues. The germline V gene encodes CDR1 SGHKS and CDR2 YYEKEE (reference sequence). The CDR3 DNA follows: TGTGCCAGCAGCGGAGGACTAGCGGGGGGCATGGAGACCCAGTACTTC. Amino acid sequence: CASSGGLAGGMETQYF.

The CDR3: CATSRDISEAFF. In DNA form, the CDR3 reads TGTGCCACCAGCAGAGATATCTCTGAAGCTTTCTTT. The V and J genes are TRBV15 and TRBJ1-1; D is unclear. The CDR3 spans 12 residues. Trimming pared 0 bases from V and 6 bases from J, leaving 5 bases between. The V gene's germline CDR1 is LNHNV and CDR2 YYDKDF (reference sequence).

The chain recombines TRBV9 with TRBJ1-2, with 8 bases that match TRBD1. The ends lost 6 bases at V and 5 bases at J; junction bases unmatched: 6. The CDR3 extends over 13 amino acids. From germline, CDR1 is SGDLS and CDR2 YYNGEE. DNA for the CDR3: TGTGCCAGCAATTCCCGGACAGGGTATGGCTACACCTTC. Protein sequence: CASNSRTGYGYTF.

This rearrangement joins TRBV6-5 to TRBJ2-6; D is possibly TRBD1 (6 bases). Germline V gene lookup returns CDR1 MNHEY and CDR2 SVGAGI. Trimming removed 2 bases at V and 2 bases at J, with 7 bases between. This CDR3 comprises 15 residues. The CDR3 bases are TGTGCCAGCAGTTACGAGGGGGCTGGGGCCAACGTCCTGACTTTC. As protein: CASSYEGAGANVLTF.

The chain uses TRBV14 and TRBJ2-1, with unresolved D. CDR1 is SGHDN, CDR2 FVKESK, per germline. Trimming stripped 5 bases from V and 0 bases from J, with 14 bases between. This CDR3 contains 16 residues. Written as DNA, the CDR3 is TGTGCCAGCAGCGCGCAGGTTCCGAGCTCCTACAATGAGCAGTTCTTC. As protein: CASSAQVPSSYNEQFF.